This T cell receptor beta chain was sequenced during a study of cytomegalovirus exposure and HLA in healthy donors. Findings and caveats of the study: The presence/absence work took it that sequencing depth was about the same across donors. Some public TCRs appeared in many individuals, while most sequences were rare. The study had only CMV serostatus as immune exposure information.

Comment on this clone: The antigen is unknown.

PCR primers comprised 60 Vbeta and 13 Jbeta primers. Sequenced by immunoSEQ multiplex PCR; TCRdb stores in-frame clones only, minus some. The sample consists of about 170,000 clones, roughly 67% of them appearing once. This CDR3 is 14 amino acids long. The ends were cut back, 3 bases at V and 0 bases at J, with 6 bases in the middle. Germline values: CDR1 SNHLY, CDR2 FYNNEI. The chain carries TRBV2 and TRBJ1-5; D ambiguous. The sequence was obtained from a young woman in good health and CMV-seropositive. The sequenced sample consisted of PBMCs. CDR3 protein: CASSDKSSNQPQHF. CDR3 DNA sequence: TGTGCCAGCAGTGACAAGAGTAGCAATCAGCCCCAGCATTTT.